One sample yielded the 3 T cell receptor beta chains listed below, sequenced in a study of technical replicates of blood from a few donors. The repertoire was sequenced with immunoSEQ multiplex PCR; TCRdb's copy has only in-frame clones and lacks some. The sample comprises 65,000 to 80,000 clones, over 95% of which are singletons, and approximately 0.2% rests with the top ten. The sequenced material came from T cells isolated from PBMCs. These receptors came from a human donor in good health.

The chain uses TRBV19 and TRBJ1-1; TRBD1 agrees at 7 bases. Germline V gene data show CDR1 as LNHDA and CDR2 as SQIVND (reference sequence). The ends lost 7 bases at V and 3 bases at J; junction bases unmatched: 11. This CDR3 has 15 residues. The CDR3 reads CASIRQGFSDTEAFF. CDR3 nucleotides: TGTGCCAGTATCCGACAGGGTTTCAGCGACACTGAAGCTTTCTTT. Together with reference TRBV19 and TRBJ1-1, the CDR3 gives the full variable domain: DGGITQSPKYLFRKEGQNVTLSCEQNLNHDAMYWYRQDPGQGLRLIYYSQIVNDFQKGDIAEGYSVSREKKESFPLTVTSAQKNPTAFYLCASIRQGFSDTEAFFGQGTRLTVV.

The rearrangement uses TRBV2 and TRBJ2-2, with TRBD1 matching 8 bases. The V and J ends lost 6 bases and 3 bases, in that order; junction bases with no gene match: 6. The CDR3 is 15 residues long. The germline gives CDR1 SNHLY, CDR2 FYNNEI. For the CDR3, the DNA is TGTGCCAGCAGCCCAGGGACAGGTTACACCGGGGAGCTGTTTTTT. This sequence encodes CASSPGTGYTGELFF.

The J gene is TRBJ1-4, the V gene TRBV5-4, with D possibly TRBD1 on 6 matching bases. Germline V CDR1 and CDR2: SGHNT, YYREEE (reference sequence). V was trimmed by 3 bases and J by 5 bases, leaving 8 bases between them. The CDR3 totals 13 residues. CDR3 in DNA: TGTGCCAGCAGCTGGGGGCTCAATGAAAAACTGTTTTTT. It encodes CASSWGLNEKLFF.